The next 2 T cell receptor beta chains were all read from a single sample in a study of early T cells in non-severe SARS-CoV-2 infection. TCRdb called the 5' RACE reads again in MiXCR, with one record for every CDR3 protein. Of about 20,000 distinct CDR3 sequences listed, 4.7% are singletons. The sample taken for sequencing was whole blood. The receptor source for this set is an adult who was a healthcare worker with PCR-confirmed SARS-CoV-2 infection or an uninfected control (not recorded which).

On this clonotype: Since no conserved phenylalanine or tryptophan closes the CDR3, a read error is the likely cause. The chain carries TRBV7-2 and TRBJ2-7; the D call may be TRBD1 or TRBD2 (6 bases each). Trimming cost V 5 bases and J 4 bases, with 12 bases left between them. Germline assignment: CDR1 SGHTA and CDR2 FQGNSA. The CDR3 runs 13 residues. As DNA, the CDR3 is TGTGCCAGCAGCCCAGGAGGGGGGTACGAGCAGTACCTC. Protein sequence: CASSPGGGYEQYL.

This chain links TRBV5-1 with TRBJ1-1; no clear D. The length of the CDR3 is 13 residues. V gave up 2 bases and J gave up 4 bases, with 9 bases separating them. CDR1 is SGHRS, CDR2 YFSETQ, per germline. The CDR3 loop is CASSFNKGTEAFF. For the CDR3, the DNA is TGCGCCAGCAGCTTTAATAAGGGCACTGAAGCTTTCTTT.